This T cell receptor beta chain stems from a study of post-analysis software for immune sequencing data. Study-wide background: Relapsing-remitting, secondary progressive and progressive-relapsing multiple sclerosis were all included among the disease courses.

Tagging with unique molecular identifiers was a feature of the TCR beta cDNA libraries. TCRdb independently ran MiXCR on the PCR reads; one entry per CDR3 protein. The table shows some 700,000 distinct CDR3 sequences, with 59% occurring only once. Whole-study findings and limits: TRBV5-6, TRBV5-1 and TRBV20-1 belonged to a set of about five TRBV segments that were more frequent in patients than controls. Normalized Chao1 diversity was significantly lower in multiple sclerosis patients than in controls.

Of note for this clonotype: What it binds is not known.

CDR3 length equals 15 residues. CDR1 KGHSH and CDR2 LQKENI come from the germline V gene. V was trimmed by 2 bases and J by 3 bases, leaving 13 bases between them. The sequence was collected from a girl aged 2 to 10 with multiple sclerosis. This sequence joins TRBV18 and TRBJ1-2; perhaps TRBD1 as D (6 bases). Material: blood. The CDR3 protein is CASSPTAGADYGYTF. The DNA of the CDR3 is TGTGCCAGCTCACCAACCGCGGGGGCCGACTATGGCTACACCTTC.